This is a list of T cell receptor beta chains from one sample in a study of blood T cell repertoires in COVID-19. Profiling relied on immunoSEQ multiplex PCR, and the TCRdb table lists in-frame clones only, not all of them. The sample consists of 300,000 to 350,000 clones, under 90% of them appearing once. The material sequenced was PBMCs or T cells enriched from blood (not recorded which). The receptor set was obtained from a woman aged 30 to 39 who had recovered from COVID-19. CDR3s include the opening cysteine and the closing phenylalanine or tryptophan. The D gene is left open where the match is weak. Part of the rows lack a size; the others show once, few, many or a class for expanded clones.

clone size	V gene	D gene	J gene	CDR3 DNA	CDR3 protein
NA	TRBV5-4	TRBD1	TRBJ2-1	TGTGCCAGCAGCCCGGGTGGGTGGGGGACAGGGTACCACAATGAGCAGTTCTTC	CASSPGGWGTGYHNEQFF
few	TRBV6-1	NA	TRBJ1-3	TGTGCCAGCAGTGAAGCGCGGGGGGGCGGAAACACCATATATTTT	CASSEARGGGNTIYF
NA	TRBV6-5	TRBD2	TRBJ2-2	TGTGCCAGCAGACTAGCGGATTACACCGGGGAGCTGTTTTTT	CASRLADYTGELFF
NA	TRBV11-2	NA	TRBJ2-5	TGTGCCAGCAGCTTTGGGTTCACAGGGGAGACCCAGTACTTC	CASSFGFTGETQYF
NA	TRBV5-1	TRBD1	TRBJ1-1	TGCGCCAGCAGCCTCCGACAGGGGGCAGGGGGCACTGAAGCTTTCTTT	CASSLRQGAGGTEAFF
NA	TRBV2	TRBD1	TRBJ1-2	TGTGCCAGCAGTGGACAGGGACGAAGTGGCTACACCTTC	CASSGQGRSGYTF
NA	TRBV27	TRBD1	TRBJ1-2	TGTGCCAGCAGCCGGGACAGACAAACCTATGGCTACACCTTC	CASSRDRQTYGYTF
NA	TRBV5-4	TRBD1	TRBJ2-7	TGTGCCAGCAGCCTACGGACAGGGGCCTGGGAGCAGTACTTC	CASSLRTGAWEQYF
NA	TRBV12-3/TRBV12-4	NA	TRBJ2-1	TGTGCCAGCAGTTTACTAGATAGTGAGCAGTTCTTC	CASSLLDSEQFF
NA	TRBV9	NA	TRBJ1-6	TGTGCCAGCAGCGAGACAGCTAATTCACCCCTCCACTTT	CASSETANSPLHF
once	TRBV5-1	NA	TRBJ1-1	NA	CASILGEGNTEAFF
NA	TRBV3-1/TRBV3-2	NA	TRBJ2-1	TGTGCCAGCAGCCAAGATTCCGTGACTCTCTACAATGAGCAGTTCTTC	CASSQDSVTLYNEQFF
NA	TRBV5-8	NA	TRBJ2-7	TGTGCCAGCAGCTGGAAAGGGGGCGAGCAGTACTTC	CASSWKGGEQYF
few	TRBV20-1	NA	TRBJ2-7	TGCAGTGCTAGTGGAGGTCACTCCTACGAGCAGTACTTC	CSASGGHSYEQYF
NA	TRBV9	TRBD1	TRBJ1-1	TGTGCCAGCAGCGCTTCGGGACAGCCAAACACTGAAGCTTTCTTT	CASSASGQPNTEAFF
once	TRBV28	NA	TRBJ1-1	TGTGCCAGCCGCGCCAGGGGCTTCACTGAAGCTTTCTTT	CASRARGFTEAFF
NA	TRBV9	TRBD1	TRBJ2-1	TGTGCCAGCAGCCCTAGGACAGGGGGTGATGAGCAGTTCTTC	CASSPRTGGDEQFF
NA	TRBV7-2	TRBD1	TRBJ1-1	TGTGCCAGCAGCTTAGCCTGGACAGGGGCCCCCGCGGCTTTCTTT	CASSLAWTGAPAAFF
NA	TRBV6-5	NA	TRBJ1-1	TGTGCCACCGACGACACAAACATGAACACTGAAGCTTTCTTT	CATDDTNMNTEAFF
NA	TRBV4-1	NA	TRBJ2-5	TGCGCCAGCAGCCAAAAAGGCGGGGAAGAGACCCAGTACTTC	CASSQKGGEETQYF
NA	TRBV11-2	TRBD2	TRBJ2-7	TGTGCCAGCAGTTCATCTAGCGGGAGTGCCTACGAGCAGTACTTC	CASSSSSGSAYEQYF
NA	TRBV3-1/TRBV3-2	TRBD2	TRBJ2-3	TGTGCCAGCAGCCTCTTAGGTACGGTGGGAGGGCCCAAAGATACGCAGTATTTT	CASSLLGTVGGPKDTQYF
NA	TRBV7-2	NA	TRBJ1-2	TGTGCCAGCAGCCAAAGGACGGGGGATGGCTACACCTTC	CASSQRTGDGYTF
NA	TRBV3-1/TRBV3-2	NA	TRBJ2-5	TGTGCCAGCAGCCAAATAGCTGGATTTGAGACCCAGTACTTC	CASSQIAGFETQYF
NA	TRBV27	TRBD1	TRBJ2-7	TGTGCCAGCAGGCCTGGGACAGGCGCCTACGAGCAGTACTTC	CASRPGTGAYEQYF
NA	TRBV7-9	NA	TRBJ2-1	TGTGCCAGCAGCTTAGAGCTAGCCGCGCCGAATGAGCAGTTCTTC	CASSLELAAPNEQFF
NA	TRBV9	TRBD2	TRBJ2-3	TGTGCCAGCAGCGTAGATCCGGGAGGGGATGAGCAGTATTTT	CASSVDPGGDEQYF
NA	TRBV21-1	NA	TRBJ1-1	TGTGCCAGCAGCAAGGTACTCGAGAAAGCTTTCTTT	CASSKVLEKAFF
NA	TRBV7-6	TRBD2	TRBJ2-3	TGTGCCAGCAGCTTAAATATACTAGCGGGAGGGCGGACAGATACGCAGTATTTT	CASSLNILAGGRTDTQYF
NA	TRBV30	NA	TRBJ1-2	TGTGCCTGGACAGGGTGGCTTGGCTACACCTTC	CAWTGWLGYTF
NA	TRBV4-2	NA	TRBJ2-3	TGTGCCAGCAGCCAAACTACAGGGTCAGATACGCAGTATTTT	CASSQTTGSDTQYF
NA	TRBV15	NA	TRBJ2-7	TGTGCCACCAGCAGAGAGGGGGGATCGGGCCCCGGCGAGCAGTACTTC	CATSREGGSGPGEQYF
NA	TRBV19	TRBD2	TRBJ2-1	TGTGCCAGTACCTTTACCCGGGAGGCCTACAATGAGCAGTTCTTC	CASTFTREAYNEQFF
once	TRBV5-1	NA	TRBJ2-2	TGCGCCAGCAGCTTGTATCAGGAAGGCGGGGAGCTGTTTTTT	CASSLYQEGGELFF
NA	TRBV28	TRBD1	TRBJ2-5	TGTGCCAGCAGTTTTCTCGGGGGGACAGGGACAGAGACCCAGTACTTC	CASSFLGGTGTETQYF